The present T cell receptor (beta chain) was sequenced within a study of CD8 T cells in ankylosing spondylitis. Study-level results: Ankylosing spondylitis blood appeared to be characterized by a TCR beta motif of roughly eight highly homologous variants. Reported data indicate significant enrichment of disease-linked clones within matched ankylosing spondylitis synovial fluid. Previous work reported some of these motif variants in the synovial fluid and blood of reactive arthritis.

The germline V gene encodes CDR1 SGHRS and CDR2 YFSETQ. The CDR3 has 15 amino acids. Deletions cut 0 bases from V and 4 bases from J, with 10 bases between. Ten or more counts support this clonotype. Its antigen is not known. TCRdb analysed the 5' RACE reads with MiXCR anew, one entry per CDR3 protein. The sample contains 250,000 or so distinct CDR3 sequences, roughly a quarter of which appear only once. V gene TRBV5-1 combines with J gene TRBJ2-2; either TRBD1 or TRBD2 may supply D (5 bases each). This sequence originates from a male donor with ankylosing spondylitis or in good health (not recorded which). The sequenced material came from blood, either unsorted or a sorted T cell fraction (not recorded which). The CDR3 DNA reads TGCGCCAGCAGCTTGGTTATTGGGGGCACCGGGGAGCTGTTTTTT. This sequence encodes CASSLVIGGTGELFF. The whole variable domain, remainder taken from reference TRBV5-1 and TRBJ2-2, is KAGVTQTPRYLIKTRGQQVTLSCSPISGHRSVSWYQQTPGQGLQFLFEYFSETQRNKGNFPGRFSGRQFSNSRSEMNVSTLELGDSALYLCASSLVIGGTGELFFGEGSRLTVL.